This T cell receptor (beta chain) was found in a study of blood T cell repertoires in COVID-19. As for the study in general: The United States, Italy and Spain were the sources of the acute and convalescent COVID-19 samples. In each case, the material was cDNA or gDNA derived from T cells, B-cell-depleted T cells, or PBMCs.

Sequenced by immunoSEQ multiplex PCR; TCRdb stores in-frame clones only, minus some. Seen here are roughly 56,000 clones, 92% observed once, and the top ten hold 4.5% to 5.5%. About this clone: Compared with germline, one end of the junction differs, possibly owing to a read error.

The CDR3 consists of 15 residues. Germline lookup yields CDR1 LGHDT and CDR2 YNNKEL (reference sequence). Sequencing used peripheral blood. The chain joins TRBV3-1 (or the pseudogene TRBV3-2) to TRBJ2-5; 11 bases are a match to TRBD1. The TCR sequence derives from a man aged 45-65 years with active COVID-19. CDR3 nucleotide sequence: TGTACCAGCAGCAGTTCCGGGACAGGGGGTATCCAGACGTACTTC. Amino acid sequence: CTSSSSGTGGIQTYF.